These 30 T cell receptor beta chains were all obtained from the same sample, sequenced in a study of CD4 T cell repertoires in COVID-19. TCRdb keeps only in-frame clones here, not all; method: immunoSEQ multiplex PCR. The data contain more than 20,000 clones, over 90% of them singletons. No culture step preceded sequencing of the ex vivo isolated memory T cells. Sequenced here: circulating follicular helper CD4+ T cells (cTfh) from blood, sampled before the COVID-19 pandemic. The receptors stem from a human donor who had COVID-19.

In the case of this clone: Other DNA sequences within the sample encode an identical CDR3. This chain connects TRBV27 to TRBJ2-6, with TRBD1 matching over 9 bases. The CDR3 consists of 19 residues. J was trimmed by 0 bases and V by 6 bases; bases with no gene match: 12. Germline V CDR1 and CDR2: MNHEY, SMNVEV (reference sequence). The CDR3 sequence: CASSLYGTGITSGANVLTF. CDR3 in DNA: TGTGCCAGCAGCCTTTATGGGACAGGGATAACCTCTGGGGCCAACGTCCTGACTTTC.

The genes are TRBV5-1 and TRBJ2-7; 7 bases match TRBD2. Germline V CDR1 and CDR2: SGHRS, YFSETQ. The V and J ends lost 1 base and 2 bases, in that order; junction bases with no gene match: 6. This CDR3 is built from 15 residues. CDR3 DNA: TGCGCCAGCAGCTTGAGCGCGGGAGTGGCCTACGAGCAGTACTTC. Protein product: CASSLSAGVAYEQYF.

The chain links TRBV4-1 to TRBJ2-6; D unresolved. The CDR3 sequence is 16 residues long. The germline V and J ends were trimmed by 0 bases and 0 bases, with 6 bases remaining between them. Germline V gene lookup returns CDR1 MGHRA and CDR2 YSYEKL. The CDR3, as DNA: TGCGCCAGCAGCCAAGAGTACTTCTCTGGGGCCAACGTCCTGACTTTC. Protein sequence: CASSQEYFSGANVLTF.

CDR3: CASRSGKGQPQHF. DNA of the CDR3: TGTGCCAGCCGGTCGGGAAAGGGCCAGCCCCAGCATTTT. This chain uses TRBV2 with TRBJ1-5, with D uncertain. In germline, CDR1 is SNHLY, CDR2 FYNNEI. The CDR3 has 13 residues. V gave up 8 bases and J gave up 7 bases, with 15 bases separating them. Full variable domain (missing parts from reference TRBV2 and TRBJ1-5): EPEVTQTPSHQVTQMGQEVILRCVPISNHLYFYWYRQILGQKVEFLVSFYNNEISEKSEIFDDQFSVERPDGSNFTLKIRSTKLEDSAMYFCASRSGKGQPQHFGDGTRLSIL.

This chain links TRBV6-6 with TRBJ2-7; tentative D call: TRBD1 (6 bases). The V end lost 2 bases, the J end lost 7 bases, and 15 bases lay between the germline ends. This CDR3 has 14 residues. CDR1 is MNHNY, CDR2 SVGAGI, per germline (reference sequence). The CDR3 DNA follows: TGTGCCAGCAGTTACCCTGCAGGGGAGAGGGAGCAGTACTTC. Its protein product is CASSYPAGEREQYF.

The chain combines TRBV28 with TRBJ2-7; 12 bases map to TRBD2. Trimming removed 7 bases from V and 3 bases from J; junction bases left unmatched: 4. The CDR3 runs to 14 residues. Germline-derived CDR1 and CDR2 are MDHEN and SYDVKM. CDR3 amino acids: CASNRLAGVYEQYF. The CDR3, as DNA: TGTGCCAGCAACCGACTAGCGGGAGTCTACGAGCAGTACTTC.

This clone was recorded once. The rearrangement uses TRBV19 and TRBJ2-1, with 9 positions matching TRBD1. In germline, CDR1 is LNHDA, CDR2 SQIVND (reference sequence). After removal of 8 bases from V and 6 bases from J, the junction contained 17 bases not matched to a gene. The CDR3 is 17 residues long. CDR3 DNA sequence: TGTGCCAGTGGGAAAGGAGGGGGACAGGGAGGACTCAATGAGCAGTTCTTC. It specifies CASGKGGGQGGLNEQFF. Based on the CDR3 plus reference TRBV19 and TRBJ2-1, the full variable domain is DGGITQSPKYLFRKEGQNVTLSCEQNLNHDAMYWYRQDPGQGLRLIYYSQIVNDFQKGDIAEGYSVSREKKESFPLTVTSAQKNPTAFYLCASGKGGGQGGLNEQFFGPGTRLTVL.

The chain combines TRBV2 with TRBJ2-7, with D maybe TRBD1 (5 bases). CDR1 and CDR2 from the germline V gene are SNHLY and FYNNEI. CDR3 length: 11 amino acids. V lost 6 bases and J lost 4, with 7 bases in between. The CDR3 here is CASRGEYEQYF. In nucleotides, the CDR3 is TGTGCCAGCAGAGGGGAATACGAGCAGTACTTC.

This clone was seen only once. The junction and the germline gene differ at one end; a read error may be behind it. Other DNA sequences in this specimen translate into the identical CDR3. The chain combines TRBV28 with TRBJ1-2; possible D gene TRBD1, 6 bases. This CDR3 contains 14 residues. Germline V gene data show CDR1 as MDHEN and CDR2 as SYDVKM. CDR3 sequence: CASRTRGLPGGYTF. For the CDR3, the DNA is TGTGCCAGCCGCACCAGGGGCCTGCCTGGGGGCTACACTTTC.

In DNA form, the CDR3 reads TGTGCTAGTGGTTTGAAACAGGTGGATAGGGAGCAGTTCTTC. Protein product: CASGLKQVDREQFF. The chain employs TRBV12-5 and TRBJ2-1; TRBD1 might be the D (5 bases). Germline V gene lookup returns CDR1 LGHNT and CDR2 FRNRAP. This CDR3 is 14 amino acids long. Trimming removed 2 bases from V and 10 bases from J, with 15 bases in between.

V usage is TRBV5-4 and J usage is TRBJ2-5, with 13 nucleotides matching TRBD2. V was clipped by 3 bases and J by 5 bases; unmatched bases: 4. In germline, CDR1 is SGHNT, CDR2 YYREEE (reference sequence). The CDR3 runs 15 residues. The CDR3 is CASSSRLAGGETQYF. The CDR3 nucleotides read TGTGCCAGCAGCTCCCGACTAGCGGGGGGTGAGACCCAGTACTTC.

CDR3: CSVLTGNNEKLFF. The CDR3 bases are TGCAGCGTGCTGACAGGGAATAATGAAAAACTGTTTTTT. The chain carries TRBV29-1 and TRBJ1-4; the match to TRBD1 covers 7 bases. The germline V gene has CDR1 SQVTM and CDR2 ANQGSEA. With 6 bases clipped from V and 4 bases from J, the junction kept 5 bases outside the gene matches. The CDR3 is 13 amino acids.

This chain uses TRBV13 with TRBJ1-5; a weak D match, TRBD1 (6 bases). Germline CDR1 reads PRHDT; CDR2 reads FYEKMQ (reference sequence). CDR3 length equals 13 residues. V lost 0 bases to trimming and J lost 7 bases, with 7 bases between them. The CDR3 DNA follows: TGTGCCAGCAGCTTAGGGAGGGGGCAGCCCCAGCATTTT. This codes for CASSLGRGQPQHF.

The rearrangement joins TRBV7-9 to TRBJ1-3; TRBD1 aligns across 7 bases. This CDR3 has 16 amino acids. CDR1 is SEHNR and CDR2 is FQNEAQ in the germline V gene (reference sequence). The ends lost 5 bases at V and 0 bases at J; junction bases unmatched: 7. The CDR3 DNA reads TGTGCCAGCAGCAGTTACAGGGGCGCCTCTGGAAACACCATATATTTT. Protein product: CASSSYRGASGNTIYF.

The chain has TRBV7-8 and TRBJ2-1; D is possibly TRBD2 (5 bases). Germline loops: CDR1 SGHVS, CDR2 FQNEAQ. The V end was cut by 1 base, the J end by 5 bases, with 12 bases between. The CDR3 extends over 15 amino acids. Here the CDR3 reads CASSLVGSAHNEQFF. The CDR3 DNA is TGTGCCAGCAGCTTAGTTGGTAGCGCCCACAATGAGCAGTTCTTC.

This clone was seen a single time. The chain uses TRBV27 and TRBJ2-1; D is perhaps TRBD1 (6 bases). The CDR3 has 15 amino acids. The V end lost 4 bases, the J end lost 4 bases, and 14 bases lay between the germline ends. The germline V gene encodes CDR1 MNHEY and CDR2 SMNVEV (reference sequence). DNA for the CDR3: TGTGCCAGCAGTTCCCAACAGGGAGCATACAATGAGCAGTTCTTC. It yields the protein CASSSQQGAYNEQFF.

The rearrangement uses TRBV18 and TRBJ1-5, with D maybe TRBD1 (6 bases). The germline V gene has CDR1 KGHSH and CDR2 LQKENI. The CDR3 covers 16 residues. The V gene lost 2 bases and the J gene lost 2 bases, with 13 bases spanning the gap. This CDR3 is CASSPVRGMGNQPQHF. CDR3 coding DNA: TGTGCCAGCTCACCAGTCAGGGGAATGGGCAATCAGCCCCAGCATTTT.

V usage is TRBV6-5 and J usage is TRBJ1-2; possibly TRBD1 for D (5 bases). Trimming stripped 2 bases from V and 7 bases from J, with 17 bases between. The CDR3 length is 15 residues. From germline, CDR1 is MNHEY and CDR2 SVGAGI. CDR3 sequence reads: CASSYTQRQLLGYTF. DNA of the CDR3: TGTGCCAGCAGTTACACCCAACGACAGCTACTTGGCTACACCTTC.

The CDR3 reads CASTVGNSGANVLTF. The CDR3 nucleotides read TGTGCCAGCACAGTTGGTAATTCTGGGGCCAACGTCCTGACTTTC. J is TRBJ2-6 and V is TRBV6-1; D unclear. V lost 7 bases and J 1 base, leaving 11 bases between the germline ends. Germline V gene sequence: CDR1 MNHNS, CDR2 SASEGT. The CDR3 consists of 15 residues.

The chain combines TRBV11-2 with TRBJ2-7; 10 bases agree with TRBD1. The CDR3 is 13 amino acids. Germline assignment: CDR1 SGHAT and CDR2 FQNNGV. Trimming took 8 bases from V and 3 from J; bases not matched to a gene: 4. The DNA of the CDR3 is TGTGCCAGCCGCCGGACAGGGGGCTACGAGCAGTACTTC. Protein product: CASRRTGGYEQYF.

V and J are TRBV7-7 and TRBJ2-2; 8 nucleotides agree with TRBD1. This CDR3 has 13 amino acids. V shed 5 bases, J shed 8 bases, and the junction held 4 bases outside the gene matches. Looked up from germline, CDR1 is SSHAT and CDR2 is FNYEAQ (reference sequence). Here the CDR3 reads CASSGQGAGELFF. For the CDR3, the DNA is TGTGCCAGCAGCGGACAGGGTGCAGGGGAGCTGTTTTTT.

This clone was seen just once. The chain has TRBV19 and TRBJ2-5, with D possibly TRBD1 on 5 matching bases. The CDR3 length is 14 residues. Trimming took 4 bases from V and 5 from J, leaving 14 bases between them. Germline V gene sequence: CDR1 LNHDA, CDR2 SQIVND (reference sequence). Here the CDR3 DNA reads TGTGCCAGTAGTACGCGACAGTCCGAGGAGACCCAGTACTTC. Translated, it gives CASSTRQSEETQYF.

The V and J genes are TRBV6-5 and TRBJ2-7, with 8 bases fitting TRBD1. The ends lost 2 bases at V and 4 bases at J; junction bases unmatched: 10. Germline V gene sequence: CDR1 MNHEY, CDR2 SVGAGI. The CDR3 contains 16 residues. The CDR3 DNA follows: TGTGCCAGCAGTTACACCCGGACAGGGAGCGGTTACGAGCAGTACTTC. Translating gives CASSYTRTGSGYEQYF.

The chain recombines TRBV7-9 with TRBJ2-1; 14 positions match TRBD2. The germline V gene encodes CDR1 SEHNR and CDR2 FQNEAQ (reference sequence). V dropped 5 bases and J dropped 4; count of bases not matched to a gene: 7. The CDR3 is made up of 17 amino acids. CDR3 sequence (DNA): TGTGCCAGCAGCCAGGGACTAGCGGGAGCTACTTACAATGAGCAGTTCTTC. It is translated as CASSQGLAGATYNEQFF. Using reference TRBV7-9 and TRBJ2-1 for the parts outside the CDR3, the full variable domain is DTGVSQNPRHKITKRGQNVTFRCDPISEHNRLYWYRQTLGQGPEFLTYFQNEAQLEKSRLLSDRFSAERPKGSFSTLEIQRTEQGDSAMYLCASSQGLAGATYNEQFFGPGTRLTVL.

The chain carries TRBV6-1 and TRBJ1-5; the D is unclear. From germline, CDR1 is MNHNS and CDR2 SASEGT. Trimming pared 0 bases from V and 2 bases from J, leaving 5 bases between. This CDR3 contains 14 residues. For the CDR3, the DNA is TGTGCCAGCAGTGAAGCGGGCGGCAATCAGCCCCAGCATTTT. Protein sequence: CASSEAGGNQPQHF.

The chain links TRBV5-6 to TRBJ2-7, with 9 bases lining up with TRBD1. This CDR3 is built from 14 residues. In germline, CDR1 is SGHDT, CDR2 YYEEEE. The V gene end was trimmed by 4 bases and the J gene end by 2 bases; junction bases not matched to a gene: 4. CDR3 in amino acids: CASSGTGPPYEQYF. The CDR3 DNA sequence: TGTGCCAGCAGCGGGACAGGGCCCCCCTACGAGCAGTACTTC.

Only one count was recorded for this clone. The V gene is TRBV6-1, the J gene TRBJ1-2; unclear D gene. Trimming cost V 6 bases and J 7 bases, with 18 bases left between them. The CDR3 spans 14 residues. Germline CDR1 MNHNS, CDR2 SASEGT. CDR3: CASSFRQPSSGYTF. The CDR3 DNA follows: TGTGCCAGCAGCTTCCGGCAGCCGTCTAGTGGCTACACCTTC.

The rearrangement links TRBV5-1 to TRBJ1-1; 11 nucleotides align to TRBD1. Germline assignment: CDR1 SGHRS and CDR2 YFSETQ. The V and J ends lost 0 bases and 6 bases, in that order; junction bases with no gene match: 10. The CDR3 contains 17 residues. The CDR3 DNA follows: TGCGCCAGCAGCTTGGCCTGGGTGGGACAGGGGGGGTCTGAAGCTTTCTTT. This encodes CASSLAWVGQGGSEAFF.

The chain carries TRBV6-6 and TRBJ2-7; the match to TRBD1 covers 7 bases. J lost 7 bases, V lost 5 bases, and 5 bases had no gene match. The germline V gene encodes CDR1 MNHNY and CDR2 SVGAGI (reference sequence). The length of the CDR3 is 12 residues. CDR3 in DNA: TGTGCCAGCAGTAACAAGGGACAGGAGCAGTACTTC. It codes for CASSNKGQEQYF.

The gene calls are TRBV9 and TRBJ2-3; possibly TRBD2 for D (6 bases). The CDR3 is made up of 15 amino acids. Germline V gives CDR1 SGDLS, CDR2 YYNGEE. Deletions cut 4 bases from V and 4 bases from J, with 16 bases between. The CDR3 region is CASSPPGLSADTQYF. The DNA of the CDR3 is TGTGCCAGCAGCCCACCGGGACTCTCCGCAGATACGCAGTATTTT.